The TCR beta chain under discussion was sequenced for a study of vaccination and CD4 T cells after COVID-19. About the research overall: Post-COVID specimens were obtained a median 101 days after diagnosis (range 35 to 161). As a positive control, some control cultures were given a CEFX pool, while others were given an HIV-1 Nef pool or no peptide.

Treatment in this sample: roughly 10-day PBMC culture with coronavirus spike peptide pools or control peptides (ViraFEST assay). Researchers collected the unexposed donor's CD4+ T cells before the COVID-19 pandemic (2011-2018). The trim removed 5 bases at V and 3 bases at J, leaving 7 bases unmatched. The CDR3 spans 16 residues. Per germline, CDR1 SNHLY and CDR2 FYNNEI. There are a few counts of this clonotype. What it recognizes is unknown. The Oncomine TCR Beta short-read assay sequenced DNA from cultured CD4+ T cells. MiXCR was run by TCRdb on the PCR reads, yielding one entry per CDR3 protein. This table has about 1,400 distinct CDR3 sequences, 10% to 15% appearing once.

The gene calls are TRBV2 and TRBJ2-2; TRBD1 matches at 9 bases. This clonotype originated in a human donor in good health. Sequencing was done on a sample of CD4+ T cells from blood, cultured in vitro. CDR3 sequence (DNA): TGTGCCAGCAGTCCGGACAGGGGTGTGGACACCGGGGAGCTGTTTTTT. It codes for CASSPDRGVDTGELFF.